This T cell receptor beta chain appears in the sequencing data of a study of yellow fever vaccine responses in identical twins. MiXCR was run by TCRdb on the RT-PCR reads, yielding one entry per CDR3 protein. The repertoire holds 12,000 or so distinct CDR3 sequences, with just under 85% as singletons. Regarding the study as a whole: Among the twins, the vaccine T cell response reportedly seemed partly convergent and partly personalized.

As concerns this clonotype: What it binds is unknown.

Germline CDR1 MGHRA, CDR2 YSYEKL. This CDR3 is 14 amino acids long. V was shortened by 6 bases and J by 3 bases, with 14 bases between the two germline ends. Source: T cells from blood (PBMCs), unsorted or a sorted subset (not recorded which), taken before or after yellow fever vaccination (not recorded which). This sequence joins TRBV4-1 and TRBJ2-5, with D maybe TRBD1 (6 bases). The sequence was collected from a woman aged 18-29 years who received the yellow fever vaccine. The CDR3 is CASSPKDSEETQYF. The DNA of the CDR3 is TGCGCCAGCAGTCCCAAGGACAGTGAAGAGACCCAGTACTTC.